The clone carrying this TCR beta chain showed up just a few times. This entry belongs to a study of blood T cell repertoires in COVID-19. Across the study: Whether acute or convalescent, the COVID-19 samples came from the United States, Italy and Spain. PBMCs, B-cell-depleted T cells, or T cells were the source of the cDNA or gDNA that made up the material.

As handled by the study authors: Amplifying reference gene primers gave estimates of nucleated cell counts. The assay was immunoSEQ multiplex PCR, and TCRdb's table has in-frame clones only and misses some. V and J calls plus clone size are reproduced from that table; the DNA served to infer D and trimming. The table records 140,000 or so clones, 84% of them present only once. The germline CDR1 and CDR2 sequences are SQVTM and ANQGSEA. The CDR3 loop spans 15 amino acids. V lost 4 bases, J lost 4 bases, and 18 bases lay in between. The age range of participants was about 18 to 100 years, with residence in about two dozen US areas.

The sample taken for sequencing was PBMCs or T cells enriched from blood (not recorded which). V and J are TRBV29-1 and TRBJ2-3; a possible D gene is TRBD2 (6 bases). The sequence was obtained from a woman younger than 30 who had been exposed to COVID-19. The CDR3 region is CSVAGGSGQSDTQYF. The CDR3, as DNA: TGCAGCGTTGCAGGAGGGTCAGGGCAATCAGATACGCAGTATTTT.